The present T cell receptor beta chain was sequenced within a study of OX40 agonist ivuxolimab in advanced cancers. CDR1 and CDR2 from the germline V gene are LNHDA and SQIVND (reference sequence). The CDR3 has 16 residues. Losses at the gene ends were 7 bases for V and 0 bases for J; bases not matched to a gene: 4. Here immunoSEQ multiplex PCR was the method, and the copy in TCRdb shows in-frame clones only, minus some. The table has 90,000 to 120,000 clones, around 93% seen once. The material was CD4+ or CD8+ T cells sorted from blood, obtained in a trial of the OX40 agonist ivuxolimab. The chain has TRBV19 and TRBJ2-1; 12 bases agree with TRBD2. The sequence was obtained from an adult with an advanced solid tumor such as melanoma, head and neck, liver or kidney cancer. The CDR3 nucleotides read TGTGCCAGTACCCAGACTAGCGGGAGCTCCTACAATGAGCAGTTCTTC. Residues: CASTQTSGSSYNEQFF.